The next 15 T cell receptor beta chains were all read from a single sample in a study of blood T cell repertoires in COVID-19. Here immunoSEQ multiplex PCR was the method, and the copy in TCRdb shows in-frame clones only, minus some. The sample lists nearly 200,000 clones, around four fifths occurring once. The sequencing input was peripheral blood. These receptors all come from a man aged 55 to 70 with COVID-19, enrolled during active disease.

The rearrangement joins TRBV6-4 to TRBJ2-6; D may be TRBD1 (6 bases). Trimming shortened V by 5 bases and J by 0 bases, and 14 bases separated the two germline ends. The CDR3 is made up of 17 amino acids. Germline CDR1 and CDR2: MRHNA and SNTAGT. CDR3 in amino acids: CASSPTGEGSGANVLTF. The CDR3 DNA reads as TGTGCCAGCAGTCCGACAGGCGAAGGCTCTGGGGCCAACGTCCTGACTTTC.

The V call is TRBV30, the J call TRBJ2-7, with 8 bases that match TRBD2. Looked up from germline, CDR1 is GTSNPN and CDR2 is SVGIG (reference sequence). The CDR3 is 14 amino acids. J lost 5 bases, V lost 2 bases, and 8 bases had no gene match. CDR3 residues: CAWSRVAGRNEQYF. In nucleotides, the CDR3 is TGTGCCTGGAGTCGGGTAGCGGGAAGAAACGAGCAGTACTTC.

J is TRBJ1-2 and V is TRBV28; tentative D call: TRBD1 (6 bases). The V gene lost 5 bases and the J gene lost 2 bases, with 9 bases spanning the gap. Germline CDR1 reads MDHEN; CDR2 reads SYDVKM. There are 13 residues in the CDR3. The CDR3 DNA reads TGTGCCAGCAGTCTTGACAGGAACTATGGCTACACCTTC. Residues: CASSLDRNYGYTF.

The genes are TRBV9 and TRBJ1-1; TRBD1 might be the D (6 bases). Germline V lookup: CDR1 SGDLS, CDR2 YYNGEE. CDR3 length: 16 amino acids. Trimming took 3 bases from V and 1 from J, leaving 16 bases between them. In DNA form, the CDR3 reads TGTGCCAGCAGCGCTAGCCCCGGGGGGCAGAACACTGAAGCTTTCTTT. Translated, it gives CASSASPGGQNTEAFF.

The chain combines TRBV28 with TRBJ2-7; 7 bases line up with TRBD1. Germline V gives CDR1 MDHEN, CDR2 SYDVKM. This CDR3 spans 13 amino acids. V trimming: 11 bases; J trimming: 0 bases; junction bases outside the gene matches: 7. CDR3 sequence (DNA): TGTGCCGCCAGAGGGGGCAGCTCCTACGAGCAGTACTTC. Residues: CAARGGSSYEQYF.

The chain employs TRBV5-1 and TRBJ2-3; 7 nucleotides agree with TRBD1. J lost 3 bases, V lost 3 bases, and 7 bases had no gene match. The CDR3 has 15 residues. CDR1 SGHRS and CDR2 YFSETQ come from the germline V gene. The CDR3 DNA is TGCGCCAGCAGCTCTCAAGGGGGCGCTACAGATACGCAGTATTTT. It specifies CASSSQGGATDTQYF. Drawing the rest from reference TRBV5-1 and TRBJ2-3, the complete variable domain is KAGVTQTPRYLIKTRGQQVTLSCSPISGHRSVSWYQQTPGQGLQFLFEYFSETQRNKGNFPGRFSGRQFSNSRSEMNVSTLELGDSALYLCASSSQGGATDTQYFGPGTRLTVL.

The count of this clone is one. The J gene is TRBJ2-3, the V gene TRBV28, with 8 positions matching TRBD2. J gave up 0 bases and V 6 bases, and 5 bases lay outside the gene matches. The CDR3 has 15 amino acids. Germline assignment: CDR1 MDHEN and CDR2 SYDVKM. The CDR3 nucleotides read TGTGCCAGCAGCCTTAGCGGGACTAGCACAGATACGCAGTATTTT. Residues: CASSLSGTSTDTQYF.

The V call is TRBV20-1, the J call TRBJ1-2; 7 bases match TRBD1. The CDR3 covers 13 residues. The junction had 5 bases not matched to a gene; V was cut back by 3 bases and J by 4 bases. Germline-derived CDR1 and CDR2 are DFQATT and SNEGSKA (reference sequence). The CDR3: CSASDAGGYGYTF. DNA for the CDR3: TGCAGTGCTAGTGATGCAGGGGGCTATGGCTACACCTTC.

This chain joins TRBV5-1 and TRBJ1-5; D gene ambiguous. Per germline, CDR1 SGHRS and CDR2 YFSETQ. V was pared by 6 bases and J by 4 bases, with 17 bases between. The CDR3 covers 15 residues. The CDR3 spells CASKLIPGSNQPQHF. CDR3 DNA sequence: TGCGCCAGCAAGTTAATTCCGGGTTCTAATCAGCCCCAGCATTTT.

The genes are TRBV5-4 and TRBJ2-1; D might be TRBD1 (6 bases). The CDR3 runs 15 residues. Germline V lookup: CDR1 SGHNT, CDR2 YYREEE (reference sequence). V was shortened by 4 bases and J by 8 bases, with 19 bases between the two germline ends. CDR3 coding DNA: TGTGCCAGCAGCCGAGGTGGGTACAGGGTCCATGAGCAGTTCTTC. Protein sequence: CASSRGGYRVHEQFF.

The rearrangement uses TRBV7-8 and TRBJ2-1; 9 bases fit TRBD1. The germline V gene encodes CDR1 SGHVS and CDR2 FQNEAQ. There are 14 residues in the CDR3. V trimming: 5 bases; J trimming: 10 bases; junction bases outside the gene matches: 9. The CDR3 nucleotides are TGTGCCAGCAGCCCACAGGGGGCACCTGGGGAGCAGTTCTTC. As protein: CASSPQGAPGEQFF.

J is TRBJ1-6 and V is TRBV14; no clear D. This CDR3 spans 14 amino acids. Germline lookup yields CDR1 SGHDN and CDR2 FVKESK. V lost 4 bases and J 7 bases, leaving 11 bases between the germline ends. The CDR3 spells CASSRGVLNSPLHF. The CDR3 DNA reads as TGTGCCAGCAGCCGCGGGGTACTCAATTCACCCCTCCACTTT.

The chain links TRBV3-1 (or the pseudogene TRBV3-2) to TRBJ1-6, with TRBD1 matching 12 bases. The germline gives CDR1 LGHDT, CDR2 YNNKEL (reference sequence). The CDR3 spans 15 residues. Germline trimming cut 4 bases from V and 13 bases from J; bases unmatched to any gene: 8. For the CDR3, the DNA is TGTGCCAGCAGCCCCGGGACAGGGGGCTTCAGCCCCCTCCACTTT. It codes for CASSPGTGGFSPLHF.

The chain carries TRBV5-1 and TRBJ1-6; D may be TRBD1 (6 bases). Germline CDR1 is SGHRS and CDR2 is YFSETQ. This CDR3 is 14 amino acids long. The V and J ends lost 4 bases and 7 bases respectively, with 12 bases between them. The CDR3 reads CASSKDRSNSPLHF. The CDR3 bases are TGCGCCAGCAGCAAGGACAGATCGAATTCACCCCTCCACTTT.

The gene calls are TRBV10-1 and TRBJ1-6; D not certain. CDR3 length: 13 residues. Germline loops: CDR1 WNHNN, CDR2 SYGVQD (reference sequence). Trimming removed 3 bases at V and 9 bases at J, with 9 bases between. The CDR3 DNA follows: TGCGCCAGCAGTGACTTGAGTGGTTCACCCCTCCACTTT. Amino acid sequence: CASSDLSGSPLHF.